This T cell receptor (beta chain) is drawn from a study of cytomegalovirus exposure and HLA in healthy donors. Study-level points and caveats: Presence/absence analysis assumed near-uniform sequencing depth across donors. In a later analysis, productive TCRs from donors in an Asian-associated ancestry cluster reportedly carried fewer N-insertions than the cohort mean. With later analysis, a missense DCLRE1C variant became linked to TCR beta V- and J-gene trimming.

To note about this clone: Its antigen is not known.

The germline V gene encodes CDR1 MNHNS and CDR2 SASEGT. Trimming removed 2 bases from V and 11 bases from J; junction bases left unmatched: 5. The CDR3 sequence is 12 residues long. It was with 60 Vbeta and 13 Jbeta primers that the PCR ran. The data were produced by immunoSEQ multiplex PCR, yet TCRdb's version contains in-frame clones alone and is incomplete. The sample records about 170,000 clones, 85% being singletons. This sequence originates from a boy aged 2 to 10 in good health and CMV-seronegative. Sequenced input: PBMCs. The rearrangement joins TRBV6-1 to TRBJ1-1, with TRBD1 matching over 7 bases. The CDR3 region is CASSELTGRAFF. The CDR3 DNA reads as TGTGCCAGCAGTGAATTGACAGGGCGGGCTTTCTTT.